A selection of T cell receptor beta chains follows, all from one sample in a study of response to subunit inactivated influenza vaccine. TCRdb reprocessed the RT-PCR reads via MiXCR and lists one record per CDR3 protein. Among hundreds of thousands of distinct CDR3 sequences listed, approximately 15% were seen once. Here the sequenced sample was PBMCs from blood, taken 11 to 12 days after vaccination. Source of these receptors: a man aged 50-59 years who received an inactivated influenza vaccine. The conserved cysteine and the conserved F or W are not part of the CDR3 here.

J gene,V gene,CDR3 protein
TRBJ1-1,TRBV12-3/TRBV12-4,ASTLGTPEAF
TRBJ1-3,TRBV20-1,SARATLDTGYFNTIY
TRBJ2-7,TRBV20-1,SARDPGQGDEQY
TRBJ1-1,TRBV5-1,ASEATGPNTEAF
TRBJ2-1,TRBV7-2,ASSLAEGKYNEQF
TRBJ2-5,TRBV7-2,ASSPGGEETQY
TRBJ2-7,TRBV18,ASSLRPDRRSSYEQY
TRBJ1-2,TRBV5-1,ASSPGTAGYGYT
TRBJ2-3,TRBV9,ASSSSGPSTDTQY
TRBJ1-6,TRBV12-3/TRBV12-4,ASSLKTRSSYNSPLH
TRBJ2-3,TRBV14,ASSQDRRTDTQY
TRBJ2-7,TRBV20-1,SAGTSNPLSYEQY
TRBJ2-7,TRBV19,ASSPLGRIGSYEQY
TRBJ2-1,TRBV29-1,SVDERGHNEQF
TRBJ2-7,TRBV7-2,ASSLSGFPSYEQY
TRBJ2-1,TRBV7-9,ASSPQRRSGSYNEQF
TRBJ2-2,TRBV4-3,ASSQQSGASNTGELF
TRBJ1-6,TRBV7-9,ASSLSGQGGSPLH
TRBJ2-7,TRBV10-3,AISESPGPSYEQY
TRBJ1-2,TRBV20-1,SASTGARVDGYT
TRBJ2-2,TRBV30,AWATSGGSGELF
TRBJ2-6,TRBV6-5,ASSYRTGASSSGANVLT
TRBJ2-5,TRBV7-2,ASSFTDWYRGETQY
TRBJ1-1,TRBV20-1,SARGGGLGAF
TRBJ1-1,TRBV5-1,ASSLGSGVEAF
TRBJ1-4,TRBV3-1,ASSQDKPVGKLF
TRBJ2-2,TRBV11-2,ASSLHGQGYSGSTGELF
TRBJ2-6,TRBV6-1,ASQNRAGANVLT
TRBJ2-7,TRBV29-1,SVAYLPGRDPHEQY
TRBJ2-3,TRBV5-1,ASSFTGETDTQY
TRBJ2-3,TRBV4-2,ASSQGGQGAGDTQY
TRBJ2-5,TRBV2,ASNYFGTQETQY
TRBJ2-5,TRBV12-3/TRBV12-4,ASSVSTDKTQY
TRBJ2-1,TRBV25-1,ASSDSPSYNEQF
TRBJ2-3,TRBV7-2,ASSLASLAGGSDTQY
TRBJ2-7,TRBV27,ASTRAGSTDEQY
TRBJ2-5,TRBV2,ASSEGGRETQY
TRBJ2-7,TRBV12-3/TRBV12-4,ASTSGEVGTYEQY
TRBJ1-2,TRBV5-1,ASSSGLEGTGQYGYT
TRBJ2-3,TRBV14,ASSQEGVKRQY
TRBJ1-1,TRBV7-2,ASSLSSWGGEAF
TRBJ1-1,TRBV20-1,SARDFRGERGLWTEAF
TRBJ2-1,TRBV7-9,ASSQTGDPYNEQF